Sequencing of this T cell receptor beta chain was carried out in a study of cytomegalovirus exposure and HLA in healthy donors. Overall study findings and caveats: Later analysis demonstrated an association between a missense DCLRE1C variant and TCR beta V- and J-gene trimming. Most of the TCR beta V segments (in an earlier analysis) were productive either about 87% or about 30% of the time. The later analysis indicated that the majority of CMV-associated TCR beta chains appeared HLA-restricted. Per a later analysis, about 18,000 TCR beta sequences showed association with HLA alleles at 0.05 false discovery rate.

13 Jbeta primers and 60 Vbeta primers were used for the PCR. The repertoire was sequenced with immunoSEQ multiplex PCR; TCRdb's copy has only in-frame clones and lacks some. This sample yields 200,000 to 300,000 clones, of which about 83% are seen a single time; about 2% belongs to the top ten. A remark on this clone: Its specificity is not known.

This TCR was recovered from a woman aged 40 to 49 in good health and CMV-seropositive. The specimen sequenced was PBMCs.

This chain's CDR3 is CASSGQGIGPYGYTF. CDR3 in DNA: TGTGCCAGCAGCGGACAGGGAATTGGCCCCTATGGCTACACCTTC. The gene calls are TRBV7-6 and TRBJ1-2, with 8 bases fitting TRBD1. CDR3 length equals 15 residues. Germline values: CDR1 SGHVS, CDR2 FNYEAQ. V gave up 5 bases and J gave up 4 bases; unmatched junction bases: 9. Using reference TRBV7-6 and TRBJ1-2 for the parts outside the CDR3, the full variable domain is GAGVSQSPRYKVTKRGQDVALRCDPISGHVSLYWYRQALGQGPEFLTYFNYEAQQDKSGLPNDRFSAERPEGSISTLTIQRTEQRDSAMYRCASSGQGIGPYGYTFGSGTRLTVV.